The next 18 T cell receptor beta chains were all read from a single sample in a study of T cell changes during pregnancy in multiple sclerosis. The method was immunoSEQ multiplex PCR; TCRdb's version includes in-frame clones alone and lacks a portion of them. The table lists around 100,000 clones, about 91% of them singletons. The sequencing here drew on peripheral blood, taken after pregnancy. These receptors originate from a female donor with multiple sclerosis, enrolled in a pregnancy study.

The chain is built from TRBV7-9 and TRBJ1-4; D gene uncertain. CDR1 is SEHNR and CDR2 is FQNEAQ in the germline V gene (reference sequence). The CDR3 totals 14 residues. V was trimmed by 5 bases and J by 7 bases, leaving 14 bases between them. CDR3 region: CASSQAPAGEKLFF. The DNA for the CDR3 is TGTGCCAGCAGCCAAGCGCCGGCCGGTGAAAAACTGTTTTTT.

This clone was counted once. The genes are TRBV6-5 and TRBJ2-3, with D unclear. Trimming took 3 bases from V and 6 from J, leaving 4 bases between them. CDR1 is MNHEY, CDR2 SVGAGI, per germline. The CDR3 is 11 residues long. CDR3 bases: TGTGCCAGCAGTTATATCGATACGCAGTATTTT. Protein: CASSYIDTQYF.

This clone was seen only once. The chain combines TRBV9 with TRBJ1-6, with D possibly being TRBD1 (5 bases). Germline loops: CDR1 SGDLS, CDR2 YYNGEE. CDR3 size: 14 residues. Trimming shortened V by 4 bases and J by 8 bases, and 13 bases separated the two germline ends. This CDR3 reads CASSLQAADSPLHF. CDR3 coding DNA: TGTGCCAGCAGCCTACAGGCTGCGGATTCACCCCTCCACTTT.

This clone was picked up one time. The chain links TRBV7-3 to TRBJ1-1; 10 bases are shared with TRBD1. J gave up 4 bases and V 6 bases, and 8 bases lay outside the gene matches. Germline-derived CDR1 and CDR2 are SGHTA and FQGTGA. The CDR3 runs 15 residues. This CDR3 reads CASRLTGTGVTEAFF. The DNA for the CDR3 is TGTGCCAGCAGACTCACCGGGACAGGGGTCACTGAAGCTTTCTTT.

This clone was picked up one time. This chain connects TRBV5-6 to TRBJ2-5; 7 bases are shared with TRBD1. The assigned J gene may be wrong: the sequence end matches TRBJ2-7 better. CDR1 and CDR2 (germline): SGHDT, YYEEEE. The CDR3 sequence is 13 residues long. The CDR3 is CASSLQGLYEQYF. The CDR3 region has the DNA TGTGCCAGCAGCTTACAGGGGCTCTACGAGCAGTACTTC.

The chain combines TRBV7-2 with TRBJ2-6, with 12 bases fitting TRBD1. Germline V gene sequence: CDR1 SGHTA, CDR2 FQGNSA. CDR3 length: 18 amino acids. The V segment lost 2 bases and the J segment 2 bases; nucleotides outside the gene matches: 4. The CDR3 nucleotides are TGTGCCAGCAGCTTAATGGGACAGGGGGCAACTGGGGCCAACGTCCTGACTTTC. Its translation is CASSLMGQGATGANVLTF.

This sequence joins TRBV7-9 and TRBJ1-2, with 9 positions matching TRBD1. Germline V gene lookup returns CDR1 SEHNR and CDR2 FQNEAQ (reference sequence). The CDR3 sequence is 16 residues long. With 2 bases clipped from V and 6 bases from J, the junction kept 10 bases outside the gene matches. The CDR3 region has the DNA TGTGCCAGCAGCTTAATGGATCACAGGGGGCACGATGGCTACACCTTC. Residues: CASSLMDHRGHDGYTF.

The rearrangement joins TRBV19 to TRBJ1-2; D is ambiguous. Trimming removed 5 bases from V and 4 bases from J, with 11 bases in between. Germline CDR1 LNHDA, CDR2 SQIVND (reference sequence). The CDR3 loop spans 13 amino acids. The CDR3 sequence is CASSDDILYGYTF. DNA of the CDR3: TGTGCCAGTAGTGATGACATCCTCTATGGCTACACCTTC.

The CDR3 reads CASTLGLQETQYF. As DNA, the CDR3 is TGTGCCAGCACCTTGGGACTCCAAGAGACCCAGTACTTC. V and J are TRBV7-9 and TRBJ2-5; possible D gene TRBD2, 6 bases. The CDR3 covers 13 residues. CDR1 and CDR2 from the germline V gene are SEHNR and FQNEAQ (reference sequence). The ends were cut back, 7 bases at V and 1 base at J, with 10 bases in the middle.

J is TRBJ2-7 and V is TRBV7-2; 8 bases are a match to TRBD2. J gave up 3 bases and V 2 bases, and 3 bases lay outside the gene matches. CDR3 length equals 14 residues. Germline V gene sequence: CDR1 SGHTA, CDR2 FQGNSA. CDR3 amino acids: CASSLLRGDYEQYF. Written as DNA, the CDR3 is TGTGCCAGCAGCTTATTGCGGGGGGACTACGAGCAGTACTTC.

CDR3 nucleotide sequence: TGTGCCAGCAGCCCCCACCCGACTGACTCTGGAAACACCATATATTTT. Residues: CASSPHPTDSGNTIYF. The V and J genes are TRBV7-7 and TRBJ1-3; D remains unclear. The CDR3 is 16 amino acids. In germline, CDR1 is SSHAT, CDR2 FNYEAQ (reference sequence). Trimming cost V 5 bases and J 0 bases, with 14 bases left between them.

A single count supports this clone. This chain links TRBV2 with TRBJ1-1; D gene ambiguous. This CDR3 contains 12 residues. With 6 bases removed from V and 4 bases from J, the gap between germline ends came to 9 bases. CDR1 is SNHLY and CDR2 is FYNNEI in the germline V gene. CDR3 residues: CASRTEGTEAFF. CDR3 DNA sequence: TGTGCCAGCAGAACTGAGGGCACTGAAGCTTTCTTT.

The gene calls are TRBV30 and TRBJ1-1; a weak D match, TRBD1 (5 bases). Germline-derived CDR1 and CDR2 are GTSNPN and SVGIG (reference sequence). This CDR3 contains 13 residues. Trimming pared 4 bases from V and 0 bases from J, leaving 9 bases between. The CDR3 bases are TGTGCCTGGACACCAGGGATGAACACTGAAGCTTTCTTT. It codes for CAWTPGMNTEAFF.

V and J are TRBV9 and TRBJ2-7; 9 bases are shared with TRBD2. CDR3 length: 18 amino acids. Germline V gives CDR1 SGDLS, CDR2 YYNGEE. Germline trimming cut 0 bases from V and 6 bases from J; bases unmatched to any gene: 16. The CDR3 loop is CASSVGLAGGPLDGEQYF. CDR3 nucleotides: TGTGCCAGCAGCGTAGGGTTGGCGGGAGGGCCTCTAGATGGCGAGCAGTACTTC.

This clone has just one count. The genes are TRBV18 and TRBJ1-5; D perhaps matches TRBD1 (5 bases). V gave up 5 bases and J gave up 6 bases, with 17 bases separating them. The germline gives CDR1 KGHSH, CDR2 LQKENI. The CDR3 is made up of 15 amino acids. As DNA, the CDR3 is TGTGCCAGCTCAACCGGGCAGGGCCAGGGTCAGCCCCAGCATTTT. This sequence encodes CASSTGQGQGQPQHF.

The rearrangement uses TRBV5-4 and TRBJ2-1, with TRBD1 identical over 7 bases. The ends lost 3 bases at V and 4 bases at J; junction bases unmatched: 7. CDR3 length: 15 amino acids. Looked up from germline, CDR1 is SGHNT and CDR2 is YYREEE (reference sequence). CDR3 in DNA: TGTGCCAGCAGCTCAAGGGACAGAGAGTACAATGAGCAGTTCTTC. It is translated as CASSSRDREYNEQFF.

This rearrangement joins TRBV4-3 to TRBJ1-1; 8 bases align to TRBD1. CDR3 size: 17 residues. V lost 0 bases to trimming and J lost 1 base; unmatched junction nucleotides: 7. Germline CDR1 LGHNA, CDR2 YSLEER. Here the CDR3 DNA reads TGCGCCAGCAGCCAAGATCTTAGGACAGGGAGGAACACTGAAGCTTTCTTT. Translation gives CASSQDLRTGRNTEAFF.

The chain joins TRBV4-1 to TRBJ1-2; 10 bases map to TRBD1. This CDR3 has 15 residues. Germline-derived CDR1 and CDR2 are MGHRA and YSYEKL. Trimming at V came to 1 base and at J to 8 bases, leaving 7 bases not matched to a gene. CDR3 region: CASSQGGQGRGGYTF. Here the CDR3 DNA reads TGCGCCAGCAGCCAAGGGGGACAGGGGCGCGGAGGCTACACCTTC.